Sequencing of this T cell receptor beta chain was carried out in a study of blood T cell repertoires in COVID-19. Followed longitudinally, the Seattle patients had been enrolled during active infection. V gave up 3 bases and J gave up 3 bases, with 11 bases separating them. This CDR3 spans 15 amino acids. Germline V gene data show CDR1 as MGHDK and CDR2 as SYGVNS. The protocol was immunoSEQ multiplex PCR, while the TCRdb copy is restricted to in-frame clones and leaves out a portion. Of approximately 120,000 clones listed, 75% to 90% are singletons. A note on this clone: Distinct nucleotide sequences in the sample also encode this CDR3.

This clonotype was obtained from a woman of 80 years or more with COVID-19, enrolled during active disease. Source material: peripheral blood. V gene TRBV25-1 combines with J gene TRBJ2-2; a possible D gene is TRBD2 (6 bases). For the CDR3, the DNA is TGTGCCAGCAGTGAGGGGGGAGTCGACACCGGGGAGCTGTTTTTT. Translation: CASSEGGVDTGELFF. The whole variable domain, remainder taken from reference TRBV25-1 and TRBJ2-2, is EADIYQTPRYLVIGTGKKITLECSQTMGHDKMYWYQQDPGMELHLIHYSYGVNSTEKGDLSSESTVSRIRTEHFPLTLESARPSHTSQYLCASSEGGVDTGELFFGEGSRLTVL.